This note documents a single TCR beta chain sequence. The data originate from a study of graft-versus-host responses after intestinal transplantation. In germline, CDR1 is SGHVS, CDR2 FQNEAQ. The V segment lost 3 bases and the J segment 5 bases; nucleotides outside the gene matches: 0. The CDR3 is 13 residues long. This table comes from immunoSEQ multiplex PCR, and its TCRdb copy is limited to in-frame clones, with some not included. The repertoire includes about 25,000 clones, approximately 85% of them detected once, and more than 0.75% sits in the top ten. This sequence was found in a human patient who received an intestinal transplant, so some T cells may come from the graft donor. V and J are TRBV7-8 and TRBJ2-7; TRBD1 matches 11 bases. This specimen consisted of PBMCs, obtained approximately 450 days after intestinal transplant. CDR3 in DNA: TGTGCCAGCAGCTTGGACAGGGGGCACGAGCAGTACTTC. Its translation is CASSLDRGHEQYF.